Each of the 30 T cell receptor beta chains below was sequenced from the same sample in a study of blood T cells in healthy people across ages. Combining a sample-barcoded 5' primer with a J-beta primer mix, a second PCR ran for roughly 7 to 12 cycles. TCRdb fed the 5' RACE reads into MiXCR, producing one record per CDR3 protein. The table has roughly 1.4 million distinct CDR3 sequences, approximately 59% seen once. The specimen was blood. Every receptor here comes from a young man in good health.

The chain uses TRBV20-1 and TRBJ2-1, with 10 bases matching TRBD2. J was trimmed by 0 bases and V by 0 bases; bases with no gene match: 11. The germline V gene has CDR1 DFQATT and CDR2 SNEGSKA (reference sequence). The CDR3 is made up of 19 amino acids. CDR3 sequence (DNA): TGCAGTGCTAGAGATATAACTAGCGGGAATTACGCCTCCTACAATGAGCAGTTCTTC. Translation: CSARDITSGNYASYNEQFF.

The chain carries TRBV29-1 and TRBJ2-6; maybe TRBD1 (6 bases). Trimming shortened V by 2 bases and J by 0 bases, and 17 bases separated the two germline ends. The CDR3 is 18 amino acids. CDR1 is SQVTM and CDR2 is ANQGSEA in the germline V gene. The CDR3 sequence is CSVEPVQGTVSGANVLTF. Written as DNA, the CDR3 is TGCAGCGTTGAACCCGTACAGGGAACCGTCTCTGGGGCCAACGTCCTGACTTTC.

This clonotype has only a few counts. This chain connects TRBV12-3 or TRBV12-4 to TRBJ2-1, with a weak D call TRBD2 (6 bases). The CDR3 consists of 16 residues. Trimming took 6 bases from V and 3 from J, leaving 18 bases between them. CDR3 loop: CASSTDYSPFYNEQFF. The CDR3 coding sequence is TGTGCCAGCAGCACGGACTATTCGCCCTTCTACAATGAGCAGTTCTTC.

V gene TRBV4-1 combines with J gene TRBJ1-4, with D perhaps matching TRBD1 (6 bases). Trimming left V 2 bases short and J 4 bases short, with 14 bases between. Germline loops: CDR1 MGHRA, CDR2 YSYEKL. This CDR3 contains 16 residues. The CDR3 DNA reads TGCGCCAGCAGCCAATTCCCAGACAGGATTAATGAAAAACTGTTTTTT. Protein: CASSQFPDRINEKLFF.

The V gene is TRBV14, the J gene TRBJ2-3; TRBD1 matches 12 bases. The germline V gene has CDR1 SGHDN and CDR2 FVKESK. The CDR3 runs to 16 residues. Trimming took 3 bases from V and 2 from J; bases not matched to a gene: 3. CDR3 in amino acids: CASSQVGQGATDTQYF. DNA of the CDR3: TGTGCCAGCAGCCAGGTGGGACAGGGGGCCACAGATACGCAGTATTTT.

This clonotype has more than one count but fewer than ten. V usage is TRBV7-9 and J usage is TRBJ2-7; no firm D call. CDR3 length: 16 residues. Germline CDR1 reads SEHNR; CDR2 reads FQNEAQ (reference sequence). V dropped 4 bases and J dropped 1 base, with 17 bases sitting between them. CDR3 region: CASSSYRADHSYEQYF. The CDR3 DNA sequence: TGTGCCAGCAGCTCTTACCGGGCAGATCATTCCTACGAGCAGTACTTC.

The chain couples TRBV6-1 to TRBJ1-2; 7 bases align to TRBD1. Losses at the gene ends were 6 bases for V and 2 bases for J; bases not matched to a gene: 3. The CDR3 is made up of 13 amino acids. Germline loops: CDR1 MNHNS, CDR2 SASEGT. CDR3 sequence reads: CASRKQGNYGYTF. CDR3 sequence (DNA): TGTGCCAGCAGGAAACAGGGGAACTATGGCTACACCTTC.

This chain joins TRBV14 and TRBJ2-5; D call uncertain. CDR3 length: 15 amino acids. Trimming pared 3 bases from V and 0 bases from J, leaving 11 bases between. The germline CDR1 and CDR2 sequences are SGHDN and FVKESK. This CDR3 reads CASSHTRSYQETQYF. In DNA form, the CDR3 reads TGTGCCAGCAGCCATACCAGATCGTACCAAGAGACCCAGTACTTC.

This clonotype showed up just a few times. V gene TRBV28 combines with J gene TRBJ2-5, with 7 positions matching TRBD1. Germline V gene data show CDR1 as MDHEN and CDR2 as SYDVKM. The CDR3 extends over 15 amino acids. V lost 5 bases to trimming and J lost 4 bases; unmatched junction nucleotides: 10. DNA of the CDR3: TGTGCCAGCAGTACCCCTGAACAGGGGTTAGAGACCCAGTACTTC. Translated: CASSTPEQGLETQYF.

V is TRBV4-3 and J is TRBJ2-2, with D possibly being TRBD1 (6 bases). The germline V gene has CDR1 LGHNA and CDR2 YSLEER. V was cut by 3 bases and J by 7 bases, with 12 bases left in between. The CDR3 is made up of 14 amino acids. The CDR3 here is CASSQLEDSGELFF. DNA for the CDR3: TGCGCCAGCAGCCAGTTGGAGGACAGCGGGGAGCTGTTTTTT.

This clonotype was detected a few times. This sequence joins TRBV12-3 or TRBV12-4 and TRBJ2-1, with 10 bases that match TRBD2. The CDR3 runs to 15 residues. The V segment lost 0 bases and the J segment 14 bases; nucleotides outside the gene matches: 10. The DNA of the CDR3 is TGTGCCAGCAGTTTAGCGCTGGGGCTAGCGGGAGTGGAGTTCTTC. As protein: CASSLALGLAGVEFF.

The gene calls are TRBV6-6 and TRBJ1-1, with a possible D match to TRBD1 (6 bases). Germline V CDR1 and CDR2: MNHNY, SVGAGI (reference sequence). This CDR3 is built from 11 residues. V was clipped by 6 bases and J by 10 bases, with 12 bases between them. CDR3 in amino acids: CASSPGARAFF. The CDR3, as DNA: TGTGCCAGCAGCCCAGGGGCAAGAGCTTTCTTT.

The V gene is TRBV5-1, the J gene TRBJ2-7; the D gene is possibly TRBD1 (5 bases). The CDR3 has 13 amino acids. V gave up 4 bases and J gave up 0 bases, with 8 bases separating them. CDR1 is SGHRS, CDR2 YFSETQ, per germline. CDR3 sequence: CASSARGSYEQYF. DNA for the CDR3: TGCGCCAGCAGCGCAAGGGGCTCCTACGAGCAGTACTTC.

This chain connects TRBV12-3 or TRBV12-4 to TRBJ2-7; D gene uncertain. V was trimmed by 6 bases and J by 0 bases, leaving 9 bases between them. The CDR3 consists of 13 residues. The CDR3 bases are TGTGCCAGCAGAAGACTGAGCTCCTACGAGCAGTACTTC. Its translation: CASRRLSSYEQYF.

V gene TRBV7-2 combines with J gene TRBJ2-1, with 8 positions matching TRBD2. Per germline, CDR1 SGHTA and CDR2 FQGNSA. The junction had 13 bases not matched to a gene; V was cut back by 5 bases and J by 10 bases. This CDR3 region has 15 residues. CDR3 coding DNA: TGTGCCAGCAGCCCTCCGCGGGGGGCGCCCCGCGAGCAGTTCTTC. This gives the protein CASSPPRGAPREQFF.

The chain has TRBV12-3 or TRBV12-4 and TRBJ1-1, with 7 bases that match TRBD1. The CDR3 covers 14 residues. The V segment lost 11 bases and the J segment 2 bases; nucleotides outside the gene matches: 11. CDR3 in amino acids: CAGTPGQYNTEAFF. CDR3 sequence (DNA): TGTGCCGGCACCCCGGGACAGTACAACACTGAAGCTTTCTTT.

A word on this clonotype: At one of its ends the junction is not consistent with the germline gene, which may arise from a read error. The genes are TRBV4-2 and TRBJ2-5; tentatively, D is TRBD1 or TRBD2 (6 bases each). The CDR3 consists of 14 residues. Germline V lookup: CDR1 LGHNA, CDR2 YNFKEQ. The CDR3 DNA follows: TGTGCCAGCAGTCAAGGGGGGTACCAAGAGACCCAGTACTTC. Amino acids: CASSQGGYQETQYF.

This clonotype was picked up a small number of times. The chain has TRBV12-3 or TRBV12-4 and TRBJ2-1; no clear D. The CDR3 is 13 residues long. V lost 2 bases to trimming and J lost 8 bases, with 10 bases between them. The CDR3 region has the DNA TGTGCCAGCAGTTTAAGCCTCTCAGATGAGCAGTTCTTC. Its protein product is CASSLSLSDEQFF.

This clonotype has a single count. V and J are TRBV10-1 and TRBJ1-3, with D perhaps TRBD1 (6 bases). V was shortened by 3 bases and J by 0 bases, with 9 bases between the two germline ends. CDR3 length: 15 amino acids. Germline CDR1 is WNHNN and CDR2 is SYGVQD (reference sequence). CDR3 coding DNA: TGCGCCAGCAGTGACCTGGACAGCTCTGGAAACACCATATATTTT. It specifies CASSDLDSSGNTIYF.

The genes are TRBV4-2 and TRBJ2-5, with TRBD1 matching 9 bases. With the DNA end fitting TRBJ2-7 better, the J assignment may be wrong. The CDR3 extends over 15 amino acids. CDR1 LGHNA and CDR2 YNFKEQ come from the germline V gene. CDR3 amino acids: CASSQEETGGYEQYF. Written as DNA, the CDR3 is TGTGCCAGCAGCCAAGAGGAGACAGGGGGCTACGAGCAGTACTTC.

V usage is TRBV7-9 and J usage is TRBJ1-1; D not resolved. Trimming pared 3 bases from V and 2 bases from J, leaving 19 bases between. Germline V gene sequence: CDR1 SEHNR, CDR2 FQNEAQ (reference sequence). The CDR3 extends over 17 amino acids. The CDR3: CASSLGPRSSGNTEAFF. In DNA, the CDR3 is TGTGCCAGCAGCTTGGGCCCCAGGAGTAGCGGAAACACTGAAGCTTTCTTT.

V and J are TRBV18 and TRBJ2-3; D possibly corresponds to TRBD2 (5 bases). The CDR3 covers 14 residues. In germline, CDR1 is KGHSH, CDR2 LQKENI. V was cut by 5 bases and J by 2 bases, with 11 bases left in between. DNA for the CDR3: TGTGCCAGCTCAGAAAAGCGGAACACAGATACGCAGTATTTT. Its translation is CASSEKRNTDTQYF.

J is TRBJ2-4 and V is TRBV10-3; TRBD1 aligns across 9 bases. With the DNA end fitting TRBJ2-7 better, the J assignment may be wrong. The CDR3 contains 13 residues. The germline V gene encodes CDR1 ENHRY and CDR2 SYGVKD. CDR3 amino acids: CAISDGQGYEQYF. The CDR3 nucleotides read TGTGCCATCAGTGATGGACAGGGGTACGAGCAGTACTTC.

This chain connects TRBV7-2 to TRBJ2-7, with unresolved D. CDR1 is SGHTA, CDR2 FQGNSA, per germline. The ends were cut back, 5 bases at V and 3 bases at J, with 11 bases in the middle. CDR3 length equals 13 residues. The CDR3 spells CASSLSAFYEQYF. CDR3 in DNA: TGTGCCAGCAGCCTTTCAGCCTTCTACGAGCAGTACTTC. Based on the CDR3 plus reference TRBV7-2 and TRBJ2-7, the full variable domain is GAGVSQSPSNKVTEKGKDVELRCDPISGHTALYWYRQSLGQGLEFLIYFQGNSAPDKSGLPSDRFSAERTGGSVSTLTIQRTQQEDSAVYLCASSLSAFYEQYFGPGTRLTVT.

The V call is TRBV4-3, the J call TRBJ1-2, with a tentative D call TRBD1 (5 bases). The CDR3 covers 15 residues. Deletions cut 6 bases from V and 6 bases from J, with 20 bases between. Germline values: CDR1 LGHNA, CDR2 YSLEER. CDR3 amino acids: CASSPSDSPMNGYTF. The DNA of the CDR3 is TGCGCCAGCAGTCCAAGCGACAGCCCAATGAATGGCTACACCTTC.

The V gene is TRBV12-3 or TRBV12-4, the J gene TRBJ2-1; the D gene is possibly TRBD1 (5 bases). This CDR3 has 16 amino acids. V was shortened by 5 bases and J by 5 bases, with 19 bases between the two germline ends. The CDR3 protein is CASSPQNQGHDNEQFF. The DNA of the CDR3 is TGTGCCAGCAGTCCCCAAAACCAGGGCCATGACAATGAGCAGTTCTTC.

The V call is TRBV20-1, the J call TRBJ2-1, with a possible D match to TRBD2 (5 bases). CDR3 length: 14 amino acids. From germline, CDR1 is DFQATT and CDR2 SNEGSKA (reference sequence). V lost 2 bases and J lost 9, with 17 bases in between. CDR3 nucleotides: TGCAGTGCTAGAAAAGGGCTGACTATTCGTGAGCAGTTCTTC. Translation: CSARKGLTIREQFF.

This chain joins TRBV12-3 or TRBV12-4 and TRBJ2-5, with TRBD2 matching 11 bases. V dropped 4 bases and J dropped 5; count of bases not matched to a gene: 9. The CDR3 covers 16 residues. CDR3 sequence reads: CASSSPASGGLETQYF. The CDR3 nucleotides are TGTGCCAGCAGTTCCCCGGCTAGCGGGGGGTTGGAGACCCAGTACTTC.

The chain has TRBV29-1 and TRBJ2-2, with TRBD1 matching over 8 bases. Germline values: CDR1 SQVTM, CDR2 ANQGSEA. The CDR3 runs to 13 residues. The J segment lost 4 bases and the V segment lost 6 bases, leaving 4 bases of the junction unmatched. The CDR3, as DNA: TGCAGCGTGGTAGACAGGGGCACCGGGGAGCTGTTTTTT. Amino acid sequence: CSVVDRGTGELFF.

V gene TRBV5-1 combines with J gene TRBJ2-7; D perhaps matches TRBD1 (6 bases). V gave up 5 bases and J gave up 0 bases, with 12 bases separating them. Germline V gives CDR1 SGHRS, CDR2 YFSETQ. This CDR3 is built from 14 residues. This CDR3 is CASREQGNSYEQYF. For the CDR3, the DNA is TGCGCCAGCAGGGAACAGGGTAACTCCTACGAGCAGTACTTC.